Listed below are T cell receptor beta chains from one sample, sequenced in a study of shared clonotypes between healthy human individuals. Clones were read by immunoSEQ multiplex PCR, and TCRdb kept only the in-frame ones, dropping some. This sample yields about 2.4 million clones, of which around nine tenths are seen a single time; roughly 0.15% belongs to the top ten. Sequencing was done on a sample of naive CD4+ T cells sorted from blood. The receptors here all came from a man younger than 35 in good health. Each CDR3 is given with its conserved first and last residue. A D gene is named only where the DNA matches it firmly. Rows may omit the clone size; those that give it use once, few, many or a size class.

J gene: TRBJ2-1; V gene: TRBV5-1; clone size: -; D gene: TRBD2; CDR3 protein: CASSLEEVAGALEQFF; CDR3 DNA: TGCGCCAGCAGCTTGGAGGAGGTAGCGGGAGCCCTCGAGCAGTTCTTC
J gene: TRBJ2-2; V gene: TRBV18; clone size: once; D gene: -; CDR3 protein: CASSPRSPDYTGELFF; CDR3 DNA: TGTGCCAGCTCACCACGCTCCCCAGACTACACCGGGGAGCTGTTTTTT
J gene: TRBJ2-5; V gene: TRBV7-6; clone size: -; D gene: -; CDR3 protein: CASSLGAGVQETQYF; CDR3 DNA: TGTGCCAGCAGCTTAGGCGCCGGAGTCCAAGAGACCCAGTACTTC
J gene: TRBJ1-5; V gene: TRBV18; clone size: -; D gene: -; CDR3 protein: CASAGAGDQPQHF; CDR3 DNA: TGTGCCAGCGCCGGCGCGGGGGATCAGCCCCAGCATTTT
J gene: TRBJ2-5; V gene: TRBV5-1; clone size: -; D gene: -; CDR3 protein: CASSFGYQGGTQYF; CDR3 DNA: TGCGCCAGCAGCTTTGGCTACCAAGGGGGGACCCAGTACTTC
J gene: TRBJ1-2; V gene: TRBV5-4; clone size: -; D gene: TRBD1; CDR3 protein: CASSLEGQGRYGYTF; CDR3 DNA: TGTGCCAGCAGCTTGGAGGGACAGGGGCGCTATGGCTACACCTTC
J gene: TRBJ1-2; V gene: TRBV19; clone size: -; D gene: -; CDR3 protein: CASSVPGLTYGYTF; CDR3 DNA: TGTGCCAGTAGTGTACCGGGACTGACTTATGGCTACACCTTC
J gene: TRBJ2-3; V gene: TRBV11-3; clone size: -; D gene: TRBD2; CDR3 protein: CASSGGGSTDTQYF; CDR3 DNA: TGTGCTAGCTCCGGCGGGGGTAGCACAGATACGCAGTATTTT
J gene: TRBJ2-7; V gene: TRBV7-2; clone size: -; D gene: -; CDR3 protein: CASSLDYSIQLGEQYF; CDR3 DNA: TGTGCCAGCAGCCTAGACTATTCGATTCAGTTGGGCGAGCAGTACTTC
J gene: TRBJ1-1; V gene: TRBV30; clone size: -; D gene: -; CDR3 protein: CAWSVQVGAEAFF; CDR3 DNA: TGTGCCTGGAGTGTACAAGTGGGCGCTGAAGCTTTCTTT
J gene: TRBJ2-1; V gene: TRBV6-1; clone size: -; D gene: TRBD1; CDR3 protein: CASSEAQGAGNEQFF; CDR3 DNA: TGTGCCAGCAGTGAAGCGCAGGGGGCTGGGAATGAGCAGTTCTTC
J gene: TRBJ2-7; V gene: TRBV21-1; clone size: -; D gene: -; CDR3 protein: CAGLLNREREQYF; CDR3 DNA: TGTGCCGGCCTATTAAACAGGGAACGCGAGCAGTACTTC
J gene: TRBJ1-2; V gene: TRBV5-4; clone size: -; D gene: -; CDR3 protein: CASSLASNNYGYTF; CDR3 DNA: TGTGCCAGCAGCTTGGCCTCGAACAACTATGGCTACACCTTC
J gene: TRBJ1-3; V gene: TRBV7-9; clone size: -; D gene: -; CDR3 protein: CASSRDLVSNSGNTIYF; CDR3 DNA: TGTGCCAGCAGCCGGGACCTCGTCTCCAACTCTGGAAACACCATATATTTT
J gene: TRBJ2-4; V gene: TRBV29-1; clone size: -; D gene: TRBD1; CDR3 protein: CSVEGTGEAKNIQYF; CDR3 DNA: TGCAGCGTTGAAGGGACAGGGGAGGCCAAAAACATTCAGTACTTC
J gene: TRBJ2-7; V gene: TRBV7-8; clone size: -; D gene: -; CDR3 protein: CASSLQDYEQYF; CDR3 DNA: TGTGCCAGCAGCTTACAGGATTACGAGCAGTACTTC
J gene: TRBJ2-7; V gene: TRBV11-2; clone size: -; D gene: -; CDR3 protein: CASSLGSRGGEQYF; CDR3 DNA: TGTGCCAGCAGCTTAGGGTCCAGGGGCGGGGAGCAGTACTTC
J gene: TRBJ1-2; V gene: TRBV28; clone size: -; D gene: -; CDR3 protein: CASSLLRGYHYGYTF; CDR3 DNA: TGTGCCAGCAGTTTGTTGAGGGGTTACCACTATGGCTACACCTTC
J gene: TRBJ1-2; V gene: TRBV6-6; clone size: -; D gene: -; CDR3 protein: CASSYETVGYGYTF; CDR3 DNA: TGTGCCAGCAGTTACGAAACGGTCGGATATGGCTACACCTTC
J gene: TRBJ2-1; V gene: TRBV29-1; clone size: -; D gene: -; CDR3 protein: CSALRANNEQFF; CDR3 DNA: TGCAGCGCCCTCCGGGCCAACAATGAGCAGTTCTTC
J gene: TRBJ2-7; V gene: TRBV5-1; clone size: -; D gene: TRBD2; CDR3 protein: CASSGTSGTYEQYF; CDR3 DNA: TGCGCCAGCAGCGGGACTAGCGGGACCTACGAGCAGTACTTC
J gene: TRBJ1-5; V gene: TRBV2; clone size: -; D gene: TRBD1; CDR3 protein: CASGKDRGRGNQPQHF; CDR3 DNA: TGTGCCAGCGGCAAAGACAGGGGCAGAGGGAATCAGCCCCAGCATTTT
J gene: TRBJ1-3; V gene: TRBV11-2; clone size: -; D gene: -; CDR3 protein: CASSLVVRVGGNTIYF; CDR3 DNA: TGTGCCAGCAGCTTAGTCGTTCGTGTGGGGGGAAACACCATATATTTT
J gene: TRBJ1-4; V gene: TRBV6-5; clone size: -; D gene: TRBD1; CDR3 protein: CASGARGQPEKLFF; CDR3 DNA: TGTGCCAGCGGCGCACGGGGACAGCCTGAAAAACTGTTTTTT
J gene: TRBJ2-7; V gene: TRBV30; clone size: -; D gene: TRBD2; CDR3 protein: CAWSGGGYEQYF; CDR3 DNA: TGTGCCTGGAGCGGGGGGGGCTACGAGCAGTACTTC
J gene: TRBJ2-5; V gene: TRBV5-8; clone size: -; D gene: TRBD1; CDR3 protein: CASSPGQGDQETQYF; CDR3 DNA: TGTGCCAGCAGCCCCGGACAGGGGGATCAAGAGACCCAGTACTTC
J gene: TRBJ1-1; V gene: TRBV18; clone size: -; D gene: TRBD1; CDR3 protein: CASSPNDRATEAFF; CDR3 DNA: TGTGCCAGCTCCCCTAATGACAGGGCCACTGAAGCTTTCTTT
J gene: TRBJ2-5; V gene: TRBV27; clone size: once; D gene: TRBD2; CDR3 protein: CASSFLAGDKETQYF; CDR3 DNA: TGTGCCAGCAGTTTTTTAGCGGGGGATAAAGAGACCCAGTACTTC
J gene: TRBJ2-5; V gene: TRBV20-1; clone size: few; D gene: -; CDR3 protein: CSASGEETQYF; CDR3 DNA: TGCAGTGCTAGTGGGGAAGAGACCCAGTACTTC
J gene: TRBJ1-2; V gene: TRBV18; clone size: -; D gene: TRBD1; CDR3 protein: CASSPDRGDYGYTF; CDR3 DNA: TGTGCCAGCTCACCGGACAGGGGGGACTATGGCTACACCTTC
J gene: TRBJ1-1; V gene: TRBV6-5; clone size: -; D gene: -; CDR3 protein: CASHRLSDTEAFF; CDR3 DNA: TGTGCCTCACACAGGCTGAGTGACACTGAAGCTTTCTTT
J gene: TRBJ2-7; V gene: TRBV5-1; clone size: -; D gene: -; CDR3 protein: CASSPLSGSSYEQYF; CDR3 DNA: TGCGCCAGCAGCCCCCTAAGCGGTTCCTCCTACGAGCAGTACTTC
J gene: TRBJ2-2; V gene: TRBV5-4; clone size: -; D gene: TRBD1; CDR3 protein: CASSLVQGSNTGELFF; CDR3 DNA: TGTGCCAGCAGCTTGGTACAGGGGTCGAACACCGGGGAGCTGTTTTTT
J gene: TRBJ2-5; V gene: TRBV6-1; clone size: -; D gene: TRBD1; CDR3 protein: CASSVDRGETQYF; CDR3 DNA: TGTGCCAGCAGTGTTGACAGGGGAGAGACCCAGTACTTC
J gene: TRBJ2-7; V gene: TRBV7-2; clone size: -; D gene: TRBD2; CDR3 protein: CASSPPNGAGGEQYF; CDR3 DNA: TGTGCCAGCAGCCCACCTAATGGGGCGGGAGGCGAGCAGTACTTC
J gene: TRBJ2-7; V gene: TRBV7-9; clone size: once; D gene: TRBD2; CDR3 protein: CASRGLAGDEQYF; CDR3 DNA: TGTGCCAGCAGGGGCCTAGCGGGGGACGAGCAGTACTTC
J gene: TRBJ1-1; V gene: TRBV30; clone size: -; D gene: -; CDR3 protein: CAWSVRGDTEAFF; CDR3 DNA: TGTGCCTGGAGTGTTAGGGGGGACACTGAAGCTTTCTTT
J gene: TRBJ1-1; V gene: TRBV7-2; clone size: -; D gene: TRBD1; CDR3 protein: CASSSWTGGRTEAFF; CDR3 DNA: TGTGCCAGCAGCTCCTGGACAGGGGGCAGGACTGAAGCTTTCTTT
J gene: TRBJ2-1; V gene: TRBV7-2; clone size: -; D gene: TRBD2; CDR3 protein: CASSPTGTSGMHEQFF; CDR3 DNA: TGTGCCAGCAGCCCTACCGGGACTAGCGGGATGCATGAGCAGTTCTTC
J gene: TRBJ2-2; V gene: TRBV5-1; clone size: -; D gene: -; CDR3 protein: CASSPGSLSTGELFF; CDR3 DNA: TGCGCCAGCAGCCCCGGGAGTCTGAGCACCGGGGAGCTGTTTTTT
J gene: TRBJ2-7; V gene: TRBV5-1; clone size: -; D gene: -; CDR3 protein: CASSAPGVEQYF; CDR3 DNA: TGCGCCAGCAGCGCCCCCGGGGTCGAGCAGTACTTC
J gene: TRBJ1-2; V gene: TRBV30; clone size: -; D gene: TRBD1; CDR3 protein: CAWNADRATGYTF; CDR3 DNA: TGTGCCTGGAATGCCGACAGGGCTACTGGCTACACCTTC
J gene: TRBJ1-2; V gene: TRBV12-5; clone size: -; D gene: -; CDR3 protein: CASGLVPNNYGYTF; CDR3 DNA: TGTGCTAGTGGTTTGGTCCCCAATAACTATGGCTACACCTTC
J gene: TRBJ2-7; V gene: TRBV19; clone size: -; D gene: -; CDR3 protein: CASRKFSGSHEQYF; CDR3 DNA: TGTGCCAGTAGGAAGTTCAGTGGAAGCCACGAGCAGTACTTC
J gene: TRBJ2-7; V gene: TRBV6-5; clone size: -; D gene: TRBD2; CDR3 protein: CATRPGLADRYEQYF; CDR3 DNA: TGTGCCACTAGACCGGGACTAGCGGATCGCTACGAGCAGTACTTC
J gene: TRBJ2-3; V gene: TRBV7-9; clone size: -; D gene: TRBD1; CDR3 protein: CASSRTGDTDTQYF; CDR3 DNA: TGTGCCAGCAGCCGGACAGGGGACACAGATACGCAGTATTTT
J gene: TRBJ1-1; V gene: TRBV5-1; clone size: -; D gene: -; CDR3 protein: CASSVDRNTEAFF; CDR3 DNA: TGCGCCAGCAGCGTGGACCGGAACACTGAAGCTTTCTTT
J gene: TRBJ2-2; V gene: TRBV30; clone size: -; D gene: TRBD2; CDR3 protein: CAWSPPGLARKGGELFF; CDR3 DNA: TGTGCCTGGAGTCCCCCAGGACTAGCGAGAAAGGGCGGGGAGCTGTTTTTT
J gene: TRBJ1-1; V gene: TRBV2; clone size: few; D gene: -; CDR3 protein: CASSMGQLNTEAFF; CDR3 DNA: TGTGCCAGCAGTATGGGACAATTGAACACTGAAGCTTTCTTT
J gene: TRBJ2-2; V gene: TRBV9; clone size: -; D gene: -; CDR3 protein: CASSVQLGQKNTGELFF; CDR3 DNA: TGTGCCAGCAGCGTCCAACTAGGACAGAAGAACACCGGGGAGCTGTTTTTT
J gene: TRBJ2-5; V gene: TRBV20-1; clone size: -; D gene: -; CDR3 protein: CSAPLGETQYF; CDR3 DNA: TGCAGTGCCCCACTGGGAGAGACCCAGTACTTC
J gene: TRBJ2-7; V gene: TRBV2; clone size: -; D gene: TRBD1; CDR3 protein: CASSEGQGAPYEQYF; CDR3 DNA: TGTGCCAGCAGTGAAGGACAGGGGGCCCCCTACGAGCAGTACTTC
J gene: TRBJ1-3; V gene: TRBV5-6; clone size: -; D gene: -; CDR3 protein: CASSFTPSGNTIYF; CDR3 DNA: TGTGCCAGCAGCTTCACTCCGTCCGGAAACACCATATATTTT
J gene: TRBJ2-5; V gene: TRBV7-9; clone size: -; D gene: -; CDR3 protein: CASSLALDIETQYF; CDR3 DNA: TGTGCCAGCAGCTTAGCCCTGGACATAGAGACCCAGTACTTC
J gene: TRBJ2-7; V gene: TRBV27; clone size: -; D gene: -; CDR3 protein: CASRTGTWDSYEQYF; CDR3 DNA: TGTGCCAGCAGGACCGGAACATGGGACTCCTACGAGCAGTACTTC